A single sample gave rise to the 2 T cell receptor beta chains below, sequenced in a study of blood T cell repertoires in COVID-19. Method: immunoSEQ multiplex PCR; TCRdb's copy keeps in-frame clones and lacks some. The sample lists just over 300,000 clones; over 75% were seen once. Sequenced input: PBMCs or T cells enriched from blood (not recorded which). The receptor set was obtained from a man aged 30-40 years who had recovered from COVID-19.

The chain is built from TRBV27 and TRBJ2-3, with 14 bases matching TRBD2. CDR3 length: 16 residues. The V and J ends lost 6 bases and 3 bases, in that order; junction bases with no gene match: 5. From germline, CDR1 is MNHEY and CDR2 SMNVEV (reference sequence). Here the CDR3 DNA reads TGTGCCAGCAGGTTGAGACTAGCGGGAGGGACAGATACGCAGTATTTT. Translating gives CASRLRLAGGTDTQYF.

The rearrangement joins TRBV10-2 to TRBJ1-2, with 7 bases aligning to TRBD1. The CDR3 covers 14 residues. Germline V lookup: CDR1 WSHSY, CDR2 SAAADI. Trimming removed 6 bases from V and 4 bases from J; junction bases left unmatched: 8. The CDR3 spells CASRITGTAYGYTF. The CDR3 DNA sequence: TGCGCCAGCAGGATAACCGGGACAGCCTATGGCTACACCTTC.